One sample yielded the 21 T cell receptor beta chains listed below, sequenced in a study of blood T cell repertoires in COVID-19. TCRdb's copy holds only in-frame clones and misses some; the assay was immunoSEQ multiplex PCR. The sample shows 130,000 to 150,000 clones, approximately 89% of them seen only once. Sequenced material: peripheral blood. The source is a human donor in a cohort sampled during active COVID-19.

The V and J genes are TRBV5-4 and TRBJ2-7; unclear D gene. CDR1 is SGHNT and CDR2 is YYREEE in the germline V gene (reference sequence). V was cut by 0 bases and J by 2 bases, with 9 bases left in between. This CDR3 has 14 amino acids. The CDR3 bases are TGTGCCAGCAGCTTGGGTCCCAGAACCTACGAGCAGTACTTC. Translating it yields CASSLGPRTYEQYF.

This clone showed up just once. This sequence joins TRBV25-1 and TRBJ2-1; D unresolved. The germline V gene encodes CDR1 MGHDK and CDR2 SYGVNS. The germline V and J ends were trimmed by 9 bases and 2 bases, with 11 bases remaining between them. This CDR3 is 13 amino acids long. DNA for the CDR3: TGTGCCAGTCGTGCTACCGCCTACAATGAGCAGTTCTTC. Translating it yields CASRATAYNEQFF.

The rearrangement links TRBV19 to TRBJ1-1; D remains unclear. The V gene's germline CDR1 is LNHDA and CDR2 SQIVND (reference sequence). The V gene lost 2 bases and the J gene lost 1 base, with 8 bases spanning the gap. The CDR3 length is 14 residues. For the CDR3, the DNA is TGTGCCAGTAGTATAAGCAGGCAGAACACTGAAGCTTTCTTT. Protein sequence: CASSISRQNTEAFF.

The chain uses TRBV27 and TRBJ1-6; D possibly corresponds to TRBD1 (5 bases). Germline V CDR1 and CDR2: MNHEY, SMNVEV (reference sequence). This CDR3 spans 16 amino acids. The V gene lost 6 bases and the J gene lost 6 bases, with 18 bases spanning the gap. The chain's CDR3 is CASSRAGRRSNSPLHF. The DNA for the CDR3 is TGTGCCAGCAGCAGGGCGGGACGCAGAAGTAATTCACCCCTCCACTTT.

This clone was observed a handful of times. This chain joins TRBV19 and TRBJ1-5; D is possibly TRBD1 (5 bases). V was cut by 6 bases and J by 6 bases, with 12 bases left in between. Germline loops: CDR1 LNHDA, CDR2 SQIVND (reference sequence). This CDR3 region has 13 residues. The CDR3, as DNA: TGTGCCAGTAGATCCGCAGGGCGTCAGCCCCAGCATTTT. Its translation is CASRSAGRQPQHF.

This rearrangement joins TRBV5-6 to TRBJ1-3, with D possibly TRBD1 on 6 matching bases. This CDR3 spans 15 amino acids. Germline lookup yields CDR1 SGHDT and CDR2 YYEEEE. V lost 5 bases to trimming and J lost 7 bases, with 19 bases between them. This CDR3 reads CASSPSLRGPNTIYF. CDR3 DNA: TGTGCCAGCAGTCCTAGCCTCAGGGGACCGAACACCATATATTTT. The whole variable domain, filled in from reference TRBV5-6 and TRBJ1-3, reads DAGVTQSPTHLIKTRGQQVTLRCSPKSGHDTVSWYQQALGQGPQFIFQYYEEEERQRGNFPDRFSGHQFPNYSSELNVNALLLGDSALYLCASSPSLRGPNTIYFGEGSWLTVV.

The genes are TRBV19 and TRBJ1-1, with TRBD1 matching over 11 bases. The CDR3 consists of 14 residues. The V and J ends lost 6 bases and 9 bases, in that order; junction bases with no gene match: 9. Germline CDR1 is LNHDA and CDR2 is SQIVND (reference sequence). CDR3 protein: CASSTRTGGSKAFF. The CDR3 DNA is TGTGCCAGTAGCACCAGGACAGGGGGCTCTAAAGCTTTCTTT.

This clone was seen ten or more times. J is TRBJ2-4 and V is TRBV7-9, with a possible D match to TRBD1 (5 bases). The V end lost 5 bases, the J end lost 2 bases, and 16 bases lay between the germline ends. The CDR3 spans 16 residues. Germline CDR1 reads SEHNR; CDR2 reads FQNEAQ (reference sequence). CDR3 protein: CASSHGAGISKNIQYF. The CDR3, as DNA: TGTGCCAGCAGCCACGGTGCAGGGATCTCCAAAAACATTCAGTACTTC.

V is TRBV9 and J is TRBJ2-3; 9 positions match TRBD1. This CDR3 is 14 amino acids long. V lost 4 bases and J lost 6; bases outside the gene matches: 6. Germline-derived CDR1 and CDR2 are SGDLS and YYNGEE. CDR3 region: CASSPQTGGDTQYF. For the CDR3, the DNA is TGTGCCAGCAGCCCTCAGACAGGGGGGGATACGCAGTATTTT. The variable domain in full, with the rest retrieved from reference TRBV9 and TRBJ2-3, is DSGVTQTPKHLITATGQRVTLRCSPRSGDLSVYWYQQSLDQGLQFLIQYYNGEERAKGNILERFSAQQFPDLHSELNLSSLELGDSALYFCASSPQTGGDTQYFGPGTRLTVL.

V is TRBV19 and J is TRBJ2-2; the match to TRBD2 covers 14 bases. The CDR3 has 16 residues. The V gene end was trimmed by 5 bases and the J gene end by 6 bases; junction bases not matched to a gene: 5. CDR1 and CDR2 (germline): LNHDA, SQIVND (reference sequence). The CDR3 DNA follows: TGTGCCAGTAGTCCTTCGACTAGCGGGGGGGCCGGGGAGCTGTTTTTT. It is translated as CASSPSTSGGAGELFF.

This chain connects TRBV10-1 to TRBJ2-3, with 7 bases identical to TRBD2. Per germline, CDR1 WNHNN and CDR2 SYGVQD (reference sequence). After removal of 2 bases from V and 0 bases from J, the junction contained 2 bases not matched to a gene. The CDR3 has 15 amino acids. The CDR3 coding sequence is TGCGCCAGCAGTGAGAATAGCGGGAGCACAGATACGCAGTATTTT. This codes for CASSENSGSTDTQYF.

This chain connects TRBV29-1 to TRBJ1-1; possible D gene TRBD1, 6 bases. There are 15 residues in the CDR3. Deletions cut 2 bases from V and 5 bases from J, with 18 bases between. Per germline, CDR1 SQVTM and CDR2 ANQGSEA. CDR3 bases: TGCAGCGTTGAAAGGGACCCCGGGGGGCTAACTGAAGCTTTCTTT. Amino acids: CSVERDPGGLTEAFF.

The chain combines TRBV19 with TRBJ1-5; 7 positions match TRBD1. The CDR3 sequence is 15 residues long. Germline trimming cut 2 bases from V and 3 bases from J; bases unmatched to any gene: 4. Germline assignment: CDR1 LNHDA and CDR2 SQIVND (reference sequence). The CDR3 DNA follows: TGTGCCAGTAGTATAAACGACAGGGACAATCAGCCCCAGCATTTT. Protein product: CASSINDRDNQPQHF.

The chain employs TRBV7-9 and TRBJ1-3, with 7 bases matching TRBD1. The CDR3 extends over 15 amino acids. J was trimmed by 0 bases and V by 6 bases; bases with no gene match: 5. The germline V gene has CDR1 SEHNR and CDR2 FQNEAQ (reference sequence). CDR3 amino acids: CASSPGGSSGNTIYF. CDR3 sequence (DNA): TGTGCCAGCAGTCCAGGGGGGAGCTCTGGAAACACCATATATTTT.

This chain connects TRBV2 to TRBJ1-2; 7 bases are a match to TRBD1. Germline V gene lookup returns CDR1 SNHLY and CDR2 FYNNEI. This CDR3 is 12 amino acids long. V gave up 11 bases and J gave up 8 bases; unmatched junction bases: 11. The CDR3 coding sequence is TGTGCCCGACGGACAGGAGCCGGCGGCTACACCTTC. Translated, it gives CARRTGAGGYTF.

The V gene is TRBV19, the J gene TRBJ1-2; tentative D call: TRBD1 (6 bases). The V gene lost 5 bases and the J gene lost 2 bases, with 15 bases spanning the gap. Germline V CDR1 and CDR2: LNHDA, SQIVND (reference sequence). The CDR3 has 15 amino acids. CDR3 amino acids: CASSPGTYPNYGYTF. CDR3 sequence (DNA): TGTGCCAGTAGTCCCGGGACATATCCGAACTATGGCTACACCTTC.

The CDR3 DNA follows: TGTGCCAGCAGTTGGACTACAGAATACGAGCAGTACTTC. Its translation: CASSWTTEYEQYF. The rearrangement joins TRBV6-2 or TRBV6-3 to TRBJ2-7; D is possibly TRBD2 (6 bases). Germline values: CDR1 MNHEY, CDR2 SVGEGT. The CDR3 loop spans 13 amino acids. The V end lost 4 bases, the J end lost 4 bases, and 11 bases lay between the germline ends.

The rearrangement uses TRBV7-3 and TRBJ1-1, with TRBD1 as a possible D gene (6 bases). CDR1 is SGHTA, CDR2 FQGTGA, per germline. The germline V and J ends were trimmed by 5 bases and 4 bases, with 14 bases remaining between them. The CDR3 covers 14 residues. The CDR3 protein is CASSPSRGSTEAFF. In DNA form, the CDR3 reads TGTGCCAGCAGCCCTTCTAGGGGGAGCACTGAAGCTTTCTTT.

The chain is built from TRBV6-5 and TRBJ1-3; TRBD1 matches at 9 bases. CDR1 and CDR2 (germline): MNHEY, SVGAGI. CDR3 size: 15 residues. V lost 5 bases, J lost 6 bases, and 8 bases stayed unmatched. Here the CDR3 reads CASSRGGQGINTIYF. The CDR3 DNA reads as TGTGCCAGCAGTCGCGGCGGACAGGGGATAAACACCATATATTTT.

In DNA, the CDR3 is TGTGCCAGCAGCTCCCAGGGGAGATCAACTAATGAAAAACTGTTTTTT. This translates into CASSSQGRSTNEKLFF. This rearrangement joins TRBV28 to TRBJ1-4, with D possibly TRBD1 on 6 matching bases. Germline V gives CDR1 MDHEN, CDR2 SYDVKM. This CDR3 spans 16 amino acids. The V and J ends lost 6 bases and 0 bases respectively, with 14 bases between them. The full variable domain, its missing parts supplied by reference TRBV28 and TRBJ1-4, is DVKVTQSSRYLVKRTGEKVFLECVQDMDHENMFWYRQDPGLGLRLIYFSYDVKMKEKGDIPEGYSVSREKKERFSLILESASTNQTSMYLCASSSQGRSTNEKLFFGSGTQLSVL.

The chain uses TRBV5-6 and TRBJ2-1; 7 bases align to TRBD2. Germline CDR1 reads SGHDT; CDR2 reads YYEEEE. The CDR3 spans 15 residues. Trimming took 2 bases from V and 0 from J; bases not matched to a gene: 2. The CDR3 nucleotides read TGTGCCAGCAGCTTTCCGGGGGGCTCCTACAATGAGCAGTTCTTC. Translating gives CASSFPGGSYNEQFF.